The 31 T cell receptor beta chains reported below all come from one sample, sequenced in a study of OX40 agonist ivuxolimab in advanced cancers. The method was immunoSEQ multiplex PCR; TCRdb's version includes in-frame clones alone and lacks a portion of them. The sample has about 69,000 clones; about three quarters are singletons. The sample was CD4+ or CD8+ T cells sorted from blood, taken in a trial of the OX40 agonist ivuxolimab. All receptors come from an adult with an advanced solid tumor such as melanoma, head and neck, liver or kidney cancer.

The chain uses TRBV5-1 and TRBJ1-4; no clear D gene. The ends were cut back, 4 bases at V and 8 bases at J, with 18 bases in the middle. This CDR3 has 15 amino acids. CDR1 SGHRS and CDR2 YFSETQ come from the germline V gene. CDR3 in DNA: TGCGCCAGCAGCCCGGAGGGTCCGGCTTTGGAAAAACTGTTTTTT. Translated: CASSPEGPALEKLFF.

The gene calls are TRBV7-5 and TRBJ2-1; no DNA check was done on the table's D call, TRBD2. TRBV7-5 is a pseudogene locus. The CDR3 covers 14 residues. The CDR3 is CVRGKTSDYNEQFF. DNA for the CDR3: TGTGTCAGAGGGAAGACTAGCGACTACAATGAGCAGTTCTTC.

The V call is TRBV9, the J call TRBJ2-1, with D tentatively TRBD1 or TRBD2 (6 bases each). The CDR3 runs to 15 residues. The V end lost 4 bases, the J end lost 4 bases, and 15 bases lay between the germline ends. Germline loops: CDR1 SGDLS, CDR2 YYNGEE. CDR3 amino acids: CASSSRGGQYNEQFF. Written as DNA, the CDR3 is TGTGCCAGCAGCTCCCGGGGAGGACAGTACAATGAGCAGTTCTTC.

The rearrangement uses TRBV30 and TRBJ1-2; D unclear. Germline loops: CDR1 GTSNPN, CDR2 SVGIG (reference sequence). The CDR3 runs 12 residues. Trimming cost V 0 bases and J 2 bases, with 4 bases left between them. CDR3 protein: CAWSVANYGYTF. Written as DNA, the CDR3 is TGTGCCTGGAGTGTAGCCAACTATGGCTACACCTTC.

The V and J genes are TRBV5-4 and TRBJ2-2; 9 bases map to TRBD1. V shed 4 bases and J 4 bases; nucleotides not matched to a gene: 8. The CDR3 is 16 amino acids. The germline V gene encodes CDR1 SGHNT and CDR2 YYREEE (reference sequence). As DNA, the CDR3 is TGTGCCAGCAGCGGACCGGGACAGGGAAGCACCGGGGAGCTGTTTTTT. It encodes CASSGPGQGSTGELFF.

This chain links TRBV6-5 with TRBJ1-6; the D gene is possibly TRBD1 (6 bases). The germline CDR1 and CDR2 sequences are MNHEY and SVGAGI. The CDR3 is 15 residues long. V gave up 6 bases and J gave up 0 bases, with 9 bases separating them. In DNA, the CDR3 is TGTGCCAGCAGAGGACAGAGCTCCTATAATTCACCCCTCCACTTT. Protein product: CASRGQSSYNSPLHF.

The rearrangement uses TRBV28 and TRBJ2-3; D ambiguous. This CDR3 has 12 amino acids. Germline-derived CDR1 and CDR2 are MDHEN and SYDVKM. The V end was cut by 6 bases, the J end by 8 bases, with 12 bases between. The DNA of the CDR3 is TGTGCCAGCAGCGCGGCTCTAGGTACGCAGTATTTT. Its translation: CASSAALGTQYF.

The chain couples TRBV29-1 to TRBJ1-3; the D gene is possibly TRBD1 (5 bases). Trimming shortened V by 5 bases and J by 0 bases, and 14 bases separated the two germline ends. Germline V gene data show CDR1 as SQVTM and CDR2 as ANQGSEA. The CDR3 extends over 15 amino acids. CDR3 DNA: TGCAGCGTTTCCTCCGGGACGGCCTCTGGAAACACCATATATTTT. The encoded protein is CSVSSGTASGNTIYF. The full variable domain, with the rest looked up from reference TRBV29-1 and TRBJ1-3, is SAVISQKPSRDICQRGTSLTIQCQVDSQVTMMFWYRQQPGQSLTLIATANQGSEATYESGFVIDKFPISRPNLTFSTLTVSNMSPEDSSIYLCSVSSGTASGNTIYFGEGSWLTVV.

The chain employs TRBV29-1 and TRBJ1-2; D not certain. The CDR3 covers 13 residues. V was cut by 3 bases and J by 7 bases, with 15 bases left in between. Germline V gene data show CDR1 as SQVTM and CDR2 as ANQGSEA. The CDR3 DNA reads TGCAGCGTTGATGGGGTCTTAGCCGGTGGCTACACCTTC. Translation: CSVDGVLAGGYTF. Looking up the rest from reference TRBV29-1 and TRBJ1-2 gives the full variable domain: SAVISQKPSRDICQRGTSLTIQCQVDSQVTMMFWYRQQPGQSLTLIATANQGSEATYESGFVIDKFPISRPNLTFSTLTVSNMSPEDSSIYLCSVDGVLAGGYTFGSGTRLTVV.

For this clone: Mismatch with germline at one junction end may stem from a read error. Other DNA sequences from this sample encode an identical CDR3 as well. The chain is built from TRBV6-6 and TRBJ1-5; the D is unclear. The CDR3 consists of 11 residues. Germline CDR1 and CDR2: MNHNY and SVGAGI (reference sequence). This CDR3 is CASSHGEPQHF. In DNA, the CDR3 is TGCGCCAGCAGCCACGGGGAGCCCCAGCATTTT.

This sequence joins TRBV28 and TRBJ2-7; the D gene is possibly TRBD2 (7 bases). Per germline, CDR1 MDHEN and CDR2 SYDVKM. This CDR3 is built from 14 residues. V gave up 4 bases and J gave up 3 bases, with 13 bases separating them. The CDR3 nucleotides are TGTGCCAGCAGTTCCGGACTAGGGGGCTACGAGCAGTACTTC. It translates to CASSSGLGGYEQYF.

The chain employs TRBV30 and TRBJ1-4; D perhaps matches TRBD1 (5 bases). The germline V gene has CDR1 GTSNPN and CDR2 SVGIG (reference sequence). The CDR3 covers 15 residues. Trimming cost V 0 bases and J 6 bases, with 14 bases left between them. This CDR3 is CAWSVAGGVDEKLFF. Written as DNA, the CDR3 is TGTGCCTGGAGTGTAGCGGGGGGGGTGGATGAAAAACTGTTTTTT.

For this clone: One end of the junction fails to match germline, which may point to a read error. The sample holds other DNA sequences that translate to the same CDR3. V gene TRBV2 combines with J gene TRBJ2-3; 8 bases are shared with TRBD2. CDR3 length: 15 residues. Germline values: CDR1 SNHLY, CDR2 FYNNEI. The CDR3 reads CASVRGSGIGDTQYF. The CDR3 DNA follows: TGTGCCAGTGTTAGGGGTAGCGGGATCGGAGATACGCAGTACTTT.

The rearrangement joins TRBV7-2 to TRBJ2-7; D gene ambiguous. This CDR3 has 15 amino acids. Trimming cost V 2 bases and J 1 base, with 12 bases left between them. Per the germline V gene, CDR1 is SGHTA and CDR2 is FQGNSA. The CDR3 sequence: CASSLMAETSYEQYF. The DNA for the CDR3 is TGTGCCAGCAGCTTAATGGCGGAGACATCCTACGAGCAGTACTTC.

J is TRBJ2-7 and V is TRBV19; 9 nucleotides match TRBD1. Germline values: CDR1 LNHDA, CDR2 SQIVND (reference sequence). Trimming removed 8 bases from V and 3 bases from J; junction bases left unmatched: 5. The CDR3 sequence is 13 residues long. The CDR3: CASSRGQGYEQYF. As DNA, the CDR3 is TGTGCCAGTTCGCGGGGACAGGGCTACGAGCAGTACTTC.

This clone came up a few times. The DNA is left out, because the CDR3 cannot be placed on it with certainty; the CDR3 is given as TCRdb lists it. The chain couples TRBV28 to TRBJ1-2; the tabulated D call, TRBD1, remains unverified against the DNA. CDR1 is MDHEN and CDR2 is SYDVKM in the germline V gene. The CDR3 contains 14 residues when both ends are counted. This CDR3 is CASSSSTGNYGYTF.

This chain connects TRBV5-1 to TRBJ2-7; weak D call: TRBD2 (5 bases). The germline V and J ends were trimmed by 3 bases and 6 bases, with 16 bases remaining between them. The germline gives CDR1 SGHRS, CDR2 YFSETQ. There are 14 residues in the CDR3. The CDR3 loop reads CASSSLPGNSEQYF. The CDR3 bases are TGCGCCAGCAGCTCATTACCCGGGAATTCCGAGCAGTACTTC.

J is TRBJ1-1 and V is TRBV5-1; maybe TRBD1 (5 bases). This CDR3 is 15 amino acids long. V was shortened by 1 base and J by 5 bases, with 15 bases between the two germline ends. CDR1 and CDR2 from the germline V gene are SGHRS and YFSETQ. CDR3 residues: CASSLNEGRFTEAFF. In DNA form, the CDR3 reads TGCGCCAGCAGCTTGAACGAGGGGCGATTTACTGAAGCTTTCTTT.

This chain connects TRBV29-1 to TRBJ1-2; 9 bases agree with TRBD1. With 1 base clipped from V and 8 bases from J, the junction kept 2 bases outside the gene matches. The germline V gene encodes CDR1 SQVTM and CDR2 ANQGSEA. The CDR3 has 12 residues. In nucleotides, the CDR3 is TGCAGCGTTGAAGGGACAGGGGTCGGCTACACCTTC. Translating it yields CSVEGTGVGYTF.

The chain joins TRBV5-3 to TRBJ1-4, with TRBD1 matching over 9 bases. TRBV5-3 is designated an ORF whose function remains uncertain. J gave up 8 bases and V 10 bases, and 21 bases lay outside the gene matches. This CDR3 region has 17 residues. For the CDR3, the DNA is TGTGCCCAAAGGAGACGACAGGGGGAAAGGGTGGGAGAAAAACTGTTTTTT. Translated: CAQRRRQGERVGEKLFF.

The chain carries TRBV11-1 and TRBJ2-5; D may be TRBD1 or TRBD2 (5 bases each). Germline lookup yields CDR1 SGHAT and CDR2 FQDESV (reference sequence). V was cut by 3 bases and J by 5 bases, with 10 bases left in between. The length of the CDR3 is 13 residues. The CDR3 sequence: CASSFPGAETQYF. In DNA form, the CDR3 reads TGTGCCAGCAGCTTCCCCGGGGCCGAGACCCAGTACTTC. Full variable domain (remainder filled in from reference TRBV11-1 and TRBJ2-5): EAEVAQSPRYKITEKSQAVAFWCDPISGHATLYWYRQILGQGPELLVQFQDESVVDDSQLPKDRFSAERLKGVDSTLKIQPAELGDSAMYLCASSFPGAETQYFGPGTRLLVL.

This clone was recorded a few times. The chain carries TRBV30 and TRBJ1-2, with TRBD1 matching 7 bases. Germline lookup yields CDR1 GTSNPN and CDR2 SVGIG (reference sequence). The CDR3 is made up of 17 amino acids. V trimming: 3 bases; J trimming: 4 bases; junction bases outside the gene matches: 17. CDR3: CAWSLGRDSTVGYGYTF. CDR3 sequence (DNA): TGTGCCTGGAGCCTTGGAAGGGACAGTACTGTTGGCTATGGCTACACCTTC. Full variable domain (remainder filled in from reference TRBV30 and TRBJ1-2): SQTIHQWPATLVQPVGSPLSLECTVEGTSNPNLYWYRQAAGRGLQLLFYSVGIGQISSEVPQNLSASRPQDRQFILSSKKLLLSDSGFYLCAWSLGRDSTVGYGYTFGSGTRLTVV.

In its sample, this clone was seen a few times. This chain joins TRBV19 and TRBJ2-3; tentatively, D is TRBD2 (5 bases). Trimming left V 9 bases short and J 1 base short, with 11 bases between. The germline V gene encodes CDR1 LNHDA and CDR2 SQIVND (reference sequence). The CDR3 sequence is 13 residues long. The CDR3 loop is CASFGRGTDTQYF. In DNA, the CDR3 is TGTGCCAGCTTCGGGCGGGGCACAGATACGCAGTATTTT.

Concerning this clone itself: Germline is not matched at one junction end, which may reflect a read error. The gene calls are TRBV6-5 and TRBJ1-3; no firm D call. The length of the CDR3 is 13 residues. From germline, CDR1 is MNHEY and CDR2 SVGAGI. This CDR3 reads CVSRRDGGNTIYF. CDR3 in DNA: TGTGTCAGCAGACGCGATGGGGGAAACACCATATATTTT.

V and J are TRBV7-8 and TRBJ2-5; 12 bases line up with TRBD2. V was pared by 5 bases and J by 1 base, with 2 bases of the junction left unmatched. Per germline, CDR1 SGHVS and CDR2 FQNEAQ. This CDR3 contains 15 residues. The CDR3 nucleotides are TGTGCCAGCAGCCCGGGACTAGCGGGCCAAGAGACCCAGTACTTC. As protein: CASSPGLAGQETQYF.

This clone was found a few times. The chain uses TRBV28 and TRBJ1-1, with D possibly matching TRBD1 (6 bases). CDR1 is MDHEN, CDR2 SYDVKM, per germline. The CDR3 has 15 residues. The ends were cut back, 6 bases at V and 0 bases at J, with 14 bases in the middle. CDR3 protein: CASRESRGMNTEAFF. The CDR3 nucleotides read TGTGCCAGCAGGGAAAGCAGGGGAATGAACACTGAAGCTTTCTTT.

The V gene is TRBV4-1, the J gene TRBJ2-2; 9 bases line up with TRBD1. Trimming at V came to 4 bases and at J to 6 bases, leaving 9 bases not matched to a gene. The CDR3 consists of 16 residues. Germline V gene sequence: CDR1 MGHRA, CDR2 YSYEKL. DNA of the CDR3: TGCGCCAGCAGCCCTACCAAGGACAGGGGCCCCGGGGAGCTGTTTTTT. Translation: CASSPTKDRGPGELFF.

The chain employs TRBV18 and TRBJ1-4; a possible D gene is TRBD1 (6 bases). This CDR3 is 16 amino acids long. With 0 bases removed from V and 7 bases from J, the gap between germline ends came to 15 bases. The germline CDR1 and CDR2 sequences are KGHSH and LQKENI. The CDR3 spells CASSPPATGRGEKLFF. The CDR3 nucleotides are TGTGCCAGCTCACCACCGGCAACAGGGAGGGGTGAAAAACTGTTTTTT.

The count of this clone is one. CDR3: CAISGLAGVENEQYF. CDR3 bases: TGTGCCATCAGCGGACTAGCGGGGGTTGAGAACGAGCAGTACTTC. The chain recombines TRBV10-3 with TRBJ2-7; 13 nucleotides line up with TRBD2. Germline CDR1 ENHRY, CDR2 SYGVKD. The CDR3 loop spans 15 amino acids. V shed 6 bases and J 5 bases; nucleotides not matched to a gene: 7.

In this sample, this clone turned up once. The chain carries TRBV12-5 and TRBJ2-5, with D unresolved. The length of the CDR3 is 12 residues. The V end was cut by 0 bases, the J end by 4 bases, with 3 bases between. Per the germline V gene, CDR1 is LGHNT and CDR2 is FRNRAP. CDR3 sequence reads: CASGLVGETQYF. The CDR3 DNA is TGTGCTAGTGGTTTGGTTGGAGAGACCCAGTACTTC.

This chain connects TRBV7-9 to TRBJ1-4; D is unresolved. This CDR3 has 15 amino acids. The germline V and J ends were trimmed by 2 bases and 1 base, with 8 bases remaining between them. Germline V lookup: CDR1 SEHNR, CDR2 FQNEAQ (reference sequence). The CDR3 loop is CASSLSPGTNEKLFF. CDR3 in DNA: TGTGCCAGCAGCTTAAGCCCGGGAACTAATGAAAAACTGTTTTTT.